This TCR beta chain was documented in a study of blood T cell repertoires in COVID-19. Study context: T cells, B-cell-depleted T cells, or PBMCs supplied cDNA or gDNA.

The assay was immunoSEQ multiplex PCR, and TCRdb's table has in-frame clones only and misses some. The repertoire holds 150,000 or so clones, with around 91% as singletons. This TCR was sampled from a man aged 18-30 years with COVID-19, enrolled during active disease. The sample was peripheral blood.

The CDR3 region is CASSLAVERNSPLHF. CDR3 coding DNA: TGTGCCAGCAGTTTAGCGGTGGAGAGGAATTCACCCCTCCACTTT. The chain links TRBV27 to TRBJ1-6; no clear D. V was trimmed by 2 bases and J by 7 bases, leaving 12 bases between them. This CDR3 has 15 residues. Per germline, CDR1 MNHEY and CDR2 SMNVEV (reference sequence).